This T cell receptor (beta chain) was documented in a study of blood T cell repertoires in COVID-19. Study in general: Nucleic acid was either cDNA or gDNA, and it came from T cells, B-cell-depleted T cells, or PBMCs.

Assay used: immunoSEQ multiplex PCR; TCRdb lists only in-frame clones, some missing. In the table there are around 300,000 clones, 87% of which are singletons. The CDR3 loop spans 15 amino acids. Trimming took 0 bases from V and 0 from J, leaving 5 bases between them. The germline gives CDR1 SGHDN, CDR2 FVKESK. The TCR sequence derives from a man younger than 35 with active or convalescent COVID-19. The genes are TRBV14 and TRBJ2-2; TRBD2 might be the D (5 bases). The sequenced material came from peripheral blood. The CDR3 is CASSQELANTGELFF. CDR3 nucleotide sequence: TGTGCCAGCAGCCAAGAACTAGCGAACACCGGGGAGCTGTTTTTT.